This T cell receptor beta chain is from a study of beta chain features in type 1 diabetes (dated by TCRdb to 2017 to 2018). A note on the overall study: No differences in mean age, gender distribution, total cell number or subset yield were found between patients and healthy donors. Whereas all 30 or so donors provided naive and central memory subsets, regulatory and stem cell-like memory subsets were isolated from just 8 patients and roughly 8 healthy donors. The study compared TCRB repertoires of sorted circulating CD4+ T cell subsets between recently diagnosed type 1 diabetes patients and matched healthy donors. Across all samples, approximately 98,000,000 sorted cells were examined, and cell number per subset correlated strongly with RNA yield. What the study reported, not specific to this receptor: Because cDNA was sequenced instead of genomic DNA, activated cells with high expression could be over-represented, although the groups did not differ in activation or CD3 levels. At VDJ recombination sites, type 1 diabetes patients had fewer insertions and more deleted nucleotides, which implies abnormalities in thymic rearrangement. In all four CD4+ subsets, TCRB CDR3 length was moderately but significantly shorter in type 1 diabetes patients. Because small numbers of individuals were included in the HLA sub-analyses, any influence of HLA type on TCRB rearrangement was left unresolved. Naive, central memory and regulatory TCRB repertoires appeared to be more similar among patients than among healthy donors. PCR may preferentially amplify shorter templates, but because patient and control samples were amplified and corrected together, any resulting skew would affect both groups equally.

A single peripheral blood draw of approximately 110 mL on average was collected from each donor into heparinised tubes. Using a panel that included CD45RO, CCR7, CD25, CD127, CD95 and CD27, naive, central memory, regulatory and stem cell-like memory CD4+ T cells were sorted on a BD FACSAria II. Every sorted population had a purity above 95%. PBMCs were isolated immediately by Lymphoprep density gradient centrifugation and stained directly without culture. So that batch effects would be minimized, each experiment stained and sorted samples in pairs, pairing one healthy donor with one patient. This clone turned up a few times. Its antigen remains undetermined. It has no much larger one-base neighbor in the sample; base qualities were not kept. The entire isolated RNA was reverse transcribed using the High Capacity cDNA Reverse Transcription Kit, and thus expressed TCRB transcripts were sequenced. Deep immunoSEQ sequencing was applied to naive, central memory and regulatory T cell samples, giving an average of around 3.8 million total reads per sample. After sorted cells were lysed in RLT buffer, RNA was extracted with DNase-treated RNeasy Micro or Mini kits, with the choice depending on cell number. To prevent cross-contamination, every cell subset was processed on its own, while patient and healthy donor samples were processed together. Using the immunoSEQ multiplex PCR, TCRB sequences were amplified from cDNA into 87-bp fragments spanning the CDR3 region. Amplicons were sequenced on the Illumina HiSeq platform. Per the source publication's procedure: Synthetic template baselines were used to correct PCR bias computationally, reads within Hamming distance 2 were collapsed together, and singletons that could not be merged were discarded. By aligning reads against IMGT, V, D and J genes, CDR3 length, and insertions or deletions at six rearrangement sites were assigned. Within each subset, clonotype counts were normalized to sorted cell number, and only after that were true diversity and Gini coefficients computed with the tcR R package. The overlap coefficient, calculated on TCRB nucleotide sequences, was used to quantify repertoire sharing. Out-of-frame TCRB sequences from naive cells were analyzed as a proxy for the pre-selection repertoire. TCRdb took over this immuneACCESS table, retaining in-frame rearrangements with V and J assigned. Such tables are incomplete; in checked studies, under half of the missing clones stem from an unresolved V gene, and the remainder is unexplained. That table gives V, J and clone size, and the DNA gave D and trimming. This sample lists about 260,000 clones; about 20% were detected once. The ten largest clones capture roughly 0.028% of the sample.

The clonotype originates from a woman aged 40 to 50 with type 1 diabetes. Sample: naive CD4+ T cells from blood. This sample's cell subset or site label indicates: true naive CD4+ T cells.

The CDR3 loop reads CASRGTAKNIQYF. The DNA is TGTGCCAGCAGAGGGACAGCAAAAAACATTCAGTACTTC. The chain links TRBV28 with TRBJ2-4; 7 central nucleotides agree with TRBD1. CDR1 MDHEN and CDR2 SYDVKM are derived from the germline V gene. Inclusive of the bounding cysteine and phenylalanine, the CDR3 is 13 residues long. Only the CDR3 region is kept as DNA, spanning 39 bases read in frame from base 1. V trim: 6 bases; J trim: 4 bases; unmatched bases: 3.